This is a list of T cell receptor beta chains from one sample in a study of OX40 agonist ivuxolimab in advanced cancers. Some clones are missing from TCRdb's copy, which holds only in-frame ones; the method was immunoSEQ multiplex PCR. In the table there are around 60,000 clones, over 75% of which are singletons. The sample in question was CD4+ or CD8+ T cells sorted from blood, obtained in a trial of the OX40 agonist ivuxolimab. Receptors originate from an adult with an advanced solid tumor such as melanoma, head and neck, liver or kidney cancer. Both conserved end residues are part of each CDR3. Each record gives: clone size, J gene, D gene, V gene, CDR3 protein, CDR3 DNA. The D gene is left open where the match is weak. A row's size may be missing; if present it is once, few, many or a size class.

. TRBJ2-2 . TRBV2 CASSSRRANTGELFF TGTGCCAGCAGTTCTCGACGGGCGAACACCGGGGAGCTGTTTTTT
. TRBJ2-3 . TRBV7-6 CASSLVSASDTQYF TGTGCCAGCAGCTTAGTTTCAGCCTCTGATACGCAGTATTTT
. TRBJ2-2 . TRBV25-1 CASSQLQGELFF TGTGCCAGCAGTCAACTTCAAGGGGAGCTGTTTTTT
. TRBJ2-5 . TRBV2 CASSGGKSQETQYF TGTGCCAGCAGTGGCGGGAAGTCCCAAGAGACCCAGTACTTC
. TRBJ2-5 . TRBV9 CASSVLSQGETQYF TGTGCCAGCAGCGTATTAAGTCAGGGGGAGACCCAGTACTTC
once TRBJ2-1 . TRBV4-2 CASSQELGHSYNEQFF TGTGCCAGCAGCCAAGAGCTGGGTCACTCCTACAATGAGCAGTTCTTC
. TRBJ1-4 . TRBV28 CASSTAPTNEKLFF TGTGCCAGCAGTACAGCGCCAACTAATGAAAAACTGTTTTTT
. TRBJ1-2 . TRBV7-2 CASSLSQGTYYGYTF TGTGCCAGCAGCTTAAGTCAGGGTACTTACTATGGCTACACCTTC
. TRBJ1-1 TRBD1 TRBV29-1 CSVRTGGRTEAFF TGCAGCGTGAGGACAGGGGGCAGGACTGAAGCTTTCTTT
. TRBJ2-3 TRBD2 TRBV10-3 CAISESLTSGRVSDTQYF TGTGCCATCAGTGAGTCGTTAACTAGCGGGAGAGTGTCAGATACGCAGTATTTT
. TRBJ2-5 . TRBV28 CASSLGGQETQYF TGTGCCAGCAGTCTTGGCGGACAAGAGACCCAGTACTTC
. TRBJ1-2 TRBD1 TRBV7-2 CASSQGQGRYGYTF TGTGCCAGCAGCCAAGGACAGGGACGGTATGGCTACACCTTC
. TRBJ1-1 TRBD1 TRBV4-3 CASSQQGTGMVTEAFF TGCGCCAGCAGCCAACAAGGGACAGGGATGGTCACTGAAGCTTTCTTT
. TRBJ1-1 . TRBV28 CASSQPGVANTEAFF TGTGCCAGCAGTCAACCAGGGGTAGCAAATACTGAAGCTTTCTTT
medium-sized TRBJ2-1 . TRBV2 CASRVRSENEQFF TGTGCCAGCAGAGTACGGTCCGAAAATGAGCAGTTCTTC
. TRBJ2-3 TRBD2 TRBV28 CASSRTSGSLRDTQYF TGTGCCAGCAGTCGGACTAGCGGGAGTCTAAGAGATACGCAGTATTTT
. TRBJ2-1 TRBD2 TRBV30 CAWSVSRTSGTYNEQFF TGTGCCTGGAGTGTATCCCGGACTAGCGGGACCTACAATGAGCAGTTCTTC
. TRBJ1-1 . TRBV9 CASSVEGSYTEAFF TGTGCCAGCAGCGTAGAAGGTAGTTACACTGAAGCTTTCTTT
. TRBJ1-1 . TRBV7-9 CASSLIGHRNTEAFF TGTGCCAGCAGCTTAATCGGACACAGGAACACTGAAGCTTTCTTT
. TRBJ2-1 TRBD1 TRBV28 CASTSLGQGAREQFF TGTGCCAGCACTTCGCTGGGACAGGGGGCTCGGGAGCAGTTCTTC
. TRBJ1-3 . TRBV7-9 CASSFVAGNTIYF TGTGCCAGCAGCTTTGTCGCTGGAAACACCATATATTTT
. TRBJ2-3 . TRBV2 CAGRGRRADTQYF TGTGCCGGGAGGGGGCGGAGAGCAGATACGCAGTATTTT
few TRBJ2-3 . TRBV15 CATSTDPGTDTQYF TGTGCCACCAGCACCGACCCTGGTACTGATACGCAGTATTTT
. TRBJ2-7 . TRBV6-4 CASSDSHKIRYRDHEQYF TGTGCCAGCAGTGACTCCCATAAGATACGGTACAGGGACCACGAGCAGTACTTC
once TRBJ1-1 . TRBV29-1 CSVVGYRGTEAFF TGCAGCGTCGTCGGGTACCGGGGCACTGAAGCTTTCTTT
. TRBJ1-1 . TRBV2 CASNTPGGGDTEAFF TGTGCCAGCAACACCCCTGGTGGAGGGGACACTGAAGCTTTCTTT
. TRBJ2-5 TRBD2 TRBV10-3 CAISERVAGQETQYF TGTGCCATCAGTGAACGGGTAGCGGGACAAGAGACCCAGTACTTC
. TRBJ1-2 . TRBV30 CAWSAVTGGYGYTF TGTGCCTGGAGTGCAGTCACGGGGGGGTATGGCTACACCTTC
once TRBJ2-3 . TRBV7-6 CASSLGSADTQYF TGTGCCAGCAGCTTAGGGAGCGCAGATACGCAGTATTTT
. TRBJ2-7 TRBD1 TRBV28 CASSTRDRGAYEQYF TGTGCCAGCAGTACCCGGGACAGGGGGGCCTACGAGCAGTACTTC
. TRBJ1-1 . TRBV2 CASSDQGRRSTEAFF TGTGCCAGCAGTGACCAGGGGCGAAGAAGCACTGAAGCTTTCTTT
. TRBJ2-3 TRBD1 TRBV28 CASGTGADTQYF TGTGCCAGCGGCACAGGGGCAGATACGCAGTATTTT
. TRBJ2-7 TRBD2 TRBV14 CASSPLWTSGYEQYF TGTGCCAGCAGCCCCCTGTGGACTAGCGGCTACGAGCAGTACTTC
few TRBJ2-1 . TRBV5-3 CARKNEQFF TGTGCCAGAAAGAATGAGCAGTTCTTC
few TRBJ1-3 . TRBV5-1 CASSLGGTTNTGNTIYF TGCGCCAGCAGCTTGGGGGGGACCACTAATACTGGAAACACCATATATTTT
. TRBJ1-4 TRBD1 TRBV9 CASSEGRQGAAANEKLFF TGTGCCAGCAGCGAGGGGAGACAGGGGGCTGCAGCTAATGAAAAACTGTTTTTT
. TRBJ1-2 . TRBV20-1 CSANGVFGYTF TGCAGTGCTAACGGGGTTTTTGGCTACACCTTC
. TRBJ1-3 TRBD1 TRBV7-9 CASSPGQISGNTIYF TGTGCCAGCAGCCCGGGACAGATCTCTGGAAACACCATATATTTT
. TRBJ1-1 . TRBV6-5 CASSLLPPGGTEAFF TGTGCCAGCAGCTTACTTCCCCCCGGGGGCACTGAAGCTTTCTTT
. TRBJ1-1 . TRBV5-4 CASSLAPQAALGEAFF TGTGCCAGCAGCTTGGCCCCACAGGCGGCTTTAGGGGAAGCTTTCTTT
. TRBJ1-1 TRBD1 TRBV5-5 CASSWDSLNTEAFF TGTGCCAGCAGCTGGGACAGCTTGAACACTGAAGCTTTCTTT
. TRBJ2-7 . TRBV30 CAWQPGTWYEQYF TGTGCCTGGCAACCCGGGACCTGGTACGAGCAGTACTTC
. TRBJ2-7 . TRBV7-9 CASTLLEGQGAEQYF TGTGCCAGCACCCTACTAGAGGGCCAGGGTGCCGAGCAGTACTTC
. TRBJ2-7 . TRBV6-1 CASSEVAGGPNEQYF TGTGCCAGCAGTGAAGTCGCTGGCGGGCCCAACGAGCAGTACTTC
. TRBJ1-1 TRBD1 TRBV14 CASSQAPHWTGRSEAFF TGTGCCAGCAGCCAAGCGCCGCATTGGACAGGGCGCTCTGAAGCTTTCTTT
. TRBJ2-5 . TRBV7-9 CASSLSSQETQYF TGTGCCAGCAGCTTATCTAGCCAAGAGACCCAGTACTTC
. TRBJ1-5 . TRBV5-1 CASSRDRDNSNQPQHF TGCGCCAGCAGTCGGGACCGGGACAACTCCAATCAGCCCCAGCATTTT
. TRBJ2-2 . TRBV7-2 CASRKRRNTGELFF TGTGCCAGTCGGAAGAGGAGAAACACCGGGGAGCTGTTTTTT
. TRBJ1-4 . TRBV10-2 CASSPLGGEKLFF TGCGCCAGCAGCCCCCTGGGGGGGGAAAAACTGTTTTTT
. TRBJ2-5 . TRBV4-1 CASSQAQRGETQYF TGCGCCAGCAGCCAGGCCCAGAGGGGAGAGACCCAGTACTTC
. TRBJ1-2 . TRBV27 CASSPRGGAYGYTF TGTGCCAGCAGTCCCCGGGGCGGGGCCTATGGCTACACCTTC
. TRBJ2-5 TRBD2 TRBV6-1 CASSELSGRARETQYF TGTGCCAGCAGTGAATTAAGCGGGAGGGCCCGGGAGACCCAGTACTTC
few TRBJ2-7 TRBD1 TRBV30 CAWSPLGQGVHEQYF TGTGCCTGGAGTCCACTAGGGCAGGGGGTACACGAGCAGTACTTC
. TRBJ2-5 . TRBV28 CASRPPGAERVGTTQYF TGTGCCAGCAGACCCCCAGGGGCAGAAAGAGTCGGAACGACCCAGTACTTC